This TCR beta chain was profiled in a study of T-cell memory formation after mild COVID-19. The CDR3 loop spans 12 amino acids. Germline V lookup: CDR1 LNHDA, CDR2 SQIVND (reference sequence). V shed 3 bases and J shed 3 bases, with 5 bases lying between them. The authors produced TCR alpha and TCR beta cDNA libraries with sample barcodes and UMIs by 5'RACE using constant-segment primers. TCRdb independently ran MiXCR on the 5' RACE reads; one entry per CDR3 protein. This table holds approximately 570,000 distinct CDR3 sequences, about a sixth found once. Sequencing used PBMCs or a T cell subset sorted from them (not recorded which). This clonotype was obtained from an adult woman who had mild COVID-19 (a few samples of this study predate the infection). Cell type and time point are not known. V gene TRBV19 combines with J gene TRBJ1-2; D unresolved. The CDR3 DNA is TGTGCCAGTAGTATGCAGGACTATGGCTACACCTTC. It is translated as CASSMQDYGYTF.